These 10 T cell receptor beta chains came from one sample sequenced in a study of blood T cells in healthy people across ages. PCR was performed a second time for about 7 to 11 cycles using a sample-barcoded 5' primer and a J-beta primer mix. Via MiXCR, TCRdb re-called the 5' RACE reads, giving one row per CDR3 protein. The sample shows about 570,000 distinct CDR3 sequences, about 25% of them seen only once. The sequenced sample was blood. The receptors originated from a woman in her 70s in good health.

J is TRBJ1-2 and V is TRBV29-1; D is unclear. Germline lookup yields CDR1 SQVTM and CDR2 ANQGSEA. The CDR3 loop spans 13 amino acids. V dropped 4 bases and J dropped 8 bases, with 17 bases sitting between them. CDR3 sequence (DNA): TGCAGCGTTGCTAGGGCGGCTTCGTTCGGCTACACCTTC. Its protein is CSVARAASFGYTF.

This chain connects TRBV7-2 to TRBJ2-7; 11 nucleotides align to TRBD1. V was clipped by 4 bases and J by 2 bases; unmatched bases: 4. This CDR3 has 15 residues. Germline loops: CDR1 SGHTA, CDR2 FQGNSA. CDR3 nucleotide sequence: TGTGCCAGCAGCTCGAGGGGACAGGGGGCCTACGAGCAGTACTTC. It codes for CASSSRGQGAYEQYF.

The rearrangement links TRBV18 to TRBJ2-7; TRBD2 matches 7 bases. Germline loops: CDR1 KGHSH, CDR2 LQKENI. The CDR3 consists of 14 residues. J was trimmed by 2 bases and V by 6 bases; bases with no gene match: 7. The DNA of the CDR3 is TGTGCCAGCTCCCATGAGAGCGGGACCTACGAGCAGTACGTC. It yields the protein CASSHESGTYEQYV.

As to this clonotype: Germline is not matched at one junction end, which may reflect a read error. This chain uses TRBV5-1 with TRBJ2-7; D assignment may be TRBD1 or TRBD2 (6 bases each). Germline V gives CDR1 SGHRS, CDR2 YFSETQ. The CDR3 spans 13 residues. CDR3 region: CASSGAGGDERYF. CDR3 sequence (DNA): TGCGCCAGCAGCGGAGCCGGGGGCGACGAGCGGTACTTC.

The rearrangement links TRBV7-2 to TRBJ2-7, with 10 positions matching TRBD2. Germline V gene sequence: CDR1 SGHTA, CDR2 FQGNSA. V lost 5 bases, J lost 5 bases, and 6 bases stayed unmatched. CDR3 length: 14 residues. The CDR3 here is CASSTRLAGDEQYF. For the CDR3, the DNA is TGTGCCAGCAGCACACGACTAGCGGGTGACGAGCAGTACTTC.

This sequence joins TRBV5-1 and TRBJ2-5; D remains unclear. With 3 bases removed from V and 1 base from J, the gap between germline ends came to 7 bases. Germline loops: CDR1 SGHRS, CDR2 YFSETQ. This CDR3 spans 13 amino acids. CDR3 sequence: CASSYGPQETQYF. The CDR3 coding sequence is TGCGCCAGCAGCTACGGACCCCAAGAGACCCAGTACTTC.

Regarding this clonotype: Its ends do not fully match the called genes, so a read error is possible. This sequence joins TRBV29-1 and TRBJ2-3; 10 bases are shared with TRBD1. CDR1 and CDR2 (germline): SQVTM, ANQGSEA. This CDR3 region has 16 residues. The CDR3, as DNA: TGCAGCGCGACAGGGGGCCTCCGCGTTGGCACAGATACGCAGTGTTTT. It translates to CSATGGLRVGTDTQCF.

The chain is built from TRBV5-1 and TRBJ1-4; 9 nucleotides align to TRBD1. Germline lookup yields CDR1 SGHRS and CDR2 YFSETQ. Losses at the gene ends were 2 bases for V and 6 bases for J; bases not matched to a gene: 8. This CDR3 has 16 amino acids. The CDR3 DNA reads TGCGCCAGCAGCTTACAGGGGGCAGCGGAGTATGAAAAACTGTTTTTT. This encodes CASSLQGAAEYEKLFF.

The chain links TRBV7-8 to TRBJ2-5; D is unclear. The CDR3 loop spans 12 amino acids. The V end was cut by 5 bases, the J end by 4 bases, with 8 bases between. CDR1 SGHVS and CDR2 FQNEAQ come from the germline V gene. This CDR3 is CASSGAIETQYF. CDR3 nucleotides: TGTGCCAGCAGCGGAGCTATAGAGACCCAGTACTTC.

This clonotype was detected many times. The junction does not match germline at one end; this may be a read error. This rearrangement joins TRBV7-7 to TRBJ2-7, with 8 bases lining up with TRBD2. The CDR3 is 15 residues long. The germline gives CDR1 SSHAT, CDR2 FNYEAQ (reference sequence). The CDR3 DNA is TGTGCTAGCAGCTTAGCACCGGGACTAGCCTACGAGCAGTACTTC. It codes for CASSLAPGLAYEQYF.